This TCR beta chain emerged from a study of cytomegalovirus exposure and HLA in healthy donors. The germline V gene has CDR1 LNHDA and CDR2 SQIVND (reference sequence). The CDR3 runs to 15 residues. V was pared by 5 bases and J by 8 bases, with 12 bases of the junction left unmatched. Researchers ran the PCR with 60 Vbeta and 13 Jbeta primers. Sequenced by immunoSEQ multiplex PCR; TCRdb stores in-frame clones only, minus some. The data contain around 120,000 clones, roughly 72% of them singletons. The sequenced material came from PBMCs. The chain combines TRBV19 with TRBJ1-1; 9 nucleotides agree with TRBD1. The TCR sequence derives from a woman aged 45-65 years in good health and CMV-seropositive. CDR3 bases: TGTGCCAGTAGTGGAACGGGACAGGGTAAGGTGGAAGCTTTCTTT. Protein product: CASSGTGQGKVEAFF.